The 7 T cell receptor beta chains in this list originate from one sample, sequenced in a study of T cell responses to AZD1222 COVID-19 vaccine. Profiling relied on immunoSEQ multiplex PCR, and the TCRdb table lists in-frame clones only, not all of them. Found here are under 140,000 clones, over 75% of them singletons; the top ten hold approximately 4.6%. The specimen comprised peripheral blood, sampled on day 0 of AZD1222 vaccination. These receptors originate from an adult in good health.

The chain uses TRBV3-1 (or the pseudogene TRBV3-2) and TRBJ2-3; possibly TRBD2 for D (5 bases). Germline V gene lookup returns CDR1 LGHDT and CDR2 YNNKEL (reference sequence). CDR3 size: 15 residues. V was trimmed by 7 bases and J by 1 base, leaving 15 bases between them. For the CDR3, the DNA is TGTGCCAGCACCCGGAGGCGGGTCCGCACAGATACGCAGTATTTT. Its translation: CASTRRRVRTDTQYF.

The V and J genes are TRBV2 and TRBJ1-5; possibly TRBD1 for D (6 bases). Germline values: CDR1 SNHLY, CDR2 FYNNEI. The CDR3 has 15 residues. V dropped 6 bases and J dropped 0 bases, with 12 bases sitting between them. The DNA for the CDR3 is TGTGCCAGCAGAAGGGGGGGCAATAGCAATCAGCCCCAGCATTTT. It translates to CASRRGGNSNQPQHF.

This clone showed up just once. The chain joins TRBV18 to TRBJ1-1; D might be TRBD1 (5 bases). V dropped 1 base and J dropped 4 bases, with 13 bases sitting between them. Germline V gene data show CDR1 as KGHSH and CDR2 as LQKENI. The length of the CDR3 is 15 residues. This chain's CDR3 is CASSPQGGGVTEAFF. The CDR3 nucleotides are TGTGCCAGCTCACCACAGGGTGGAGGGGTCACTGAAGCTTTCTTT. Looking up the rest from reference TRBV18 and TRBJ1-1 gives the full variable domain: NAGVMQNPRHLVRRRGQEARLRCSPMKGHSHVYWYRQLPEEGLKFMVYLQKENIIDESGMPKERFSAEFPKEGPSILRIQQVVRGDSAAYFCASSPQGGGVTEAFFGQGTRLTVV.

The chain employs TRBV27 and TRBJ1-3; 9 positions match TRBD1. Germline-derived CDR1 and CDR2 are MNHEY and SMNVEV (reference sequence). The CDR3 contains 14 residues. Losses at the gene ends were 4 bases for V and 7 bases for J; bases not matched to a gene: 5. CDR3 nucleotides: TGTGCCAGCAGTTCTGGACAGGGGCTGAACACCATATATTTT. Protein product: CASSSGQGLNTIYF.

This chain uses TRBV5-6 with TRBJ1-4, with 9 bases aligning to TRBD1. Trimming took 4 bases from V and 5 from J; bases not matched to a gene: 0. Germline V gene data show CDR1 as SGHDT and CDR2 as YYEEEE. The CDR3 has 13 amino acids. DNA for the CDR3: TGTGCCAGCAGCACAGGGGGCAATGAAAAACTGTTTTTT. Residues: CASSTGGNEKLFF.

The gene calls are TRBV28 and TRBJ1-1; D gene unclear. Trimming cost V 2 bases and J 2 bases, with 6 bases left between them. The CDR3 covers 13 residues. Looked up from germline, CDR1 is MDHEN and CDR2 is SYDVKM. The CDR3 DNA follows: TGTGCCAGCAGTTTAGGGGTAAACACTGAAGCTTTCTTT. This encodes CASSLGVNTEAFF.

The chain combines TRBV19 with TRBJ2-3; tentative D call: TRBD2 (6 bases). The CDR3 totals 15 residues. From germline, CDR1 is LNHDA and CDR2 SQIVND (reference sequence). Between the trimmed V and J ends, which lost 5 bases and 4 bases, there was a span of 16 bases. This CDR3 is CASSLRPGTPDTQYF. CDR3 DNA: TGTGCCAGTAGTCTCCGTCCCGGGACTCCAGATACGCAGTATTTT.